The T cell receptor (beta chain) described here comes from a study of cytomegalovirus exposure and HLA in healthy donors. Study-level background: Unique TCR beta sequences numbering fewer than 130 million came from 190 million or so T cells in an earlier analysis. Study conclusions and caveats: Trimming of TCR beta V- and J-genes showed a link, identified in a later analysis, to a missense DCLRE1C variant. Associated with cytomegalovirus, according to the listing, were around 160 TCR beta chains.

Germline V gene lookup returns CDR1 LNHNV and CDR2 YYDKDF (reference sequence). V shed 5 bases, J shed 2 bases, and the junction held 6 bases outside the gene matches. The CDR3 covers 15 residues. PCR used 60 Vbeta primers and 13 Jbeta primers. The repertoire was sequenced with immunoSEQ multiplex PCR; TCRdb's copy has only in-frame clones and lacks some. The sample yields over 130,000 clones, 60% to 85% seen once. This clone was observed once. Its specificity is not known. The TCR comes from a man in his forties in good health and CMV-seronegative. The chain is built from TRBV15 and TRBJ2-1; 7 bases map to TRBD1. What was sequenced was PBMCs. The CDR3 here is CATSENRGAYNEQFF. The CDR3 DNA reads TGTGCCACCAGCGAAAACAGGGGCGCCTACAATGAGCAGTTCTTC.